The 18 T cell receptor beta chains reported below all come from one sample, sequenced in a study of cytomegalovirus exposure and HLA in healthy donors. The PCR made use of 60 Vbeta and 13 Jbeta primers. Clones were read by immunoSEQ multiplex PCR, and TCRdb kept only the in-frame ones, dropping some. There are 200,000 or so clones in the sample; roughly 80% occur only once, and 2.9% lies in the top ten. Material for sequencing was PBMCs. The source is a man aged 25-45 years in good health and CMV-seronegative.

This chain connects TRBV4-2 to TRBJ2-3; D is perhaps TRBD1 (5 bases). V was cut by 0 bases and J by 3 bases, with 19 bases left in between. Germline CDR1 and CDR2: LGHNA and YNFKEQ. This CDR3 has 18 residues. Written as DNA, the CDR3 is TGTGCCAGCAGCCAAGAATACCGCCGCAGGGCCCAGACAGATACGCAGTATTTT. It yields the protein CASSQEYRRRAQTDTQYF.

The chain recombines TRBV4-1 with TRBJ2-2; maybe TRBD1 (5 bases). Trimming took off 0 bases at V and 0 bases at J, with 14 bases between the two ends. In germline, CDR1 is MGHRA, CDR2 YSYEKL. The CDR3 consists of 18 residues. In DNA form, the CDR3 reads TGCGCCAGCAGCCAAGAGTTAGCCGGCAGGGCGAACACCGGGGAGCTGTTTTTT. Amino acid sequence: CASSQELAGRANTGELFF.

J is TRBJ1-2 and V is TRBV5-4; tentatively, D is TRBD1 (6 bases). CDR3 length equals 15 residues. Per germline, CDR1 SGHNT and CDR2 YYREEE (reference sequence). The V end was cut by 6 bases, the J end by 4 bases, with 19 bases between. CDR3: CASTPRGDTIYGYTF. DNA for the CDR3: TGTGCCAGCACCCCCCGGGGGGACACCATCTATGGCTACACCTTC.

This clone was recorded once. CDR3 DNA: TGTGCCAGCAGTCTCAGGTTGGAGCCCCAGCATTTT. It is translated as CASSLRLEPQHF. The chain links TRBV6-6 to TRBJ1-5, with D unclear. V lost 5 bases and J lost 8, with 10 bases in between. CDR3 length: 12 residues. CDR1 is MNHNY, CDR2 SVGAGI, per germline (reference sequence).

The chain recombines TRBV18 with TRBJ1-4, with D uncertain. The CDR3 runs to 12 residues. The germline gives CDR1 KGHSH, CDR2 LQKENI. Trimming cost V 3 bases and J 8 bases, with 7 bases left between them. The CDR3 DNA reads TGTGCCAGCTCACCCTTTAAAGAAAAACTGTTTTTT. Its translation: CASSPFKEKLFF.

This chain joins TRBV4-3 and TRBJ1-1, with D possibly TRBD1 on 6 matching bases. The CDR3 spans 18 residues. Germline CDR1 LGHNA, CDR2 YSLEER. Trimming pared 0 bases from V and 3 bases from J, leaving 20 bases between. CDR3 nucleotides: TGCGCCAGCAGCCAAGATGGGGGGGCGGGGACGTGGGACACTGAAGCTTTCTTT. Protein sequence: CASSQDGGAGTWDTEAFF.

This chain connects TRBV28 to TRBJ2-3; perhaps TRBD2 as D (5 bases). V gave up 6 bases and J gave up 3 bases, with 16 bases separating them. Germline CDR1 and CDR2: MDHEN and SYDVKM. CDR3 length: 15 amino acids. CDR3 residues: CASSSDSSRTDTQYF. DNA of the CDR3: TGTGCCAGCAGCTCGGACTCCTCACGGACAGATACGCAGTATTTT.

This clone was seen more than once but under ten times. The chain has TRBV5-6 and TRBJ1-5, with D unresolved. Trimming took 6 bases from V and 1 from J, leaving 11 bases between them. In germline, CDR1 is SGHDT, CDR2 YYEEEE. This CDR3 region has 14 residues. The CDR3 here is CASTRRASNQPQHF. The CDR3 region has the DNA TGTGCCAGCACCAGACGAGCGAGCAATCAGCCCCAGCATTTT.

Turning to this clone: One end of the junction does not line up with germline, which may come from a read error. The chain carries TRBV6-5 and TRBJ2-6, with a possible D match to TRBD1 (5 bases). The V gene's germline CDR1 is MNHEY and CDR2 SVGAGI. This CDR3 spans 15 amino acids. CDR3 in amino acids: CASSYSWSGASVLTF. The CDR3 DNA follows: TGTGCCAGCAGTTACTCATGGTCTGGGGCCAGCGTCCTGACTTTC.

The V call is TRBV29-1, the J call TRBJ1-1; 8 nucleotides align to TRBD1. The V segment lost 5 bases and the J segment 11 bases; nucleotides outside the gene matches: 7. Per germline, CDR1 SQVTM and CDR2 ANQGSEA. This CDR3 is 11 amino acids long. DNA for the CDR3: TGCAGCGTTTCGGTGGGGACAGGCGCTTTCTTT. This translates into CSVSVGTGAFF.

V and J are TRBV9 and TRBJ1-2; 8 bases match TRBD1. J lost 4 bases, V lost 7 bases, and 6 bases had no gene match. The CDR3 is 13 amino acids. CDR1 and CDR2 (germline): SGDLS, YYNGEE. The CDR3 protein is CASGPTGVYGYTF. CDR3 coding DNA: TGTGCCAGCGGACCGACAGGGGTCTATGGCTACACCTTC.

This clone was observed a few times. The chain has TRBV7-6 and TRBJ1-2; a weak D match, TRBD1 (6 bases). CDR3 length: 13 residues. With 3 bases removed from V and 3 bases from J, the gap between germline ends came to 8 bases. Germline V gives CDR1 SGHVS, CDR2 FNYEAQ. CDR3 sequence: CASSLQGYYGYTF. DNA of the CDR3: TGTGCCAGCAGCTTGCAGGGGTACTATGGCTACACCTTC. The variable domain in full, completed from reference TRBV7-6 and TRBJ1-2, reads GAGVSQSPRYKVTKRGQDVALRCDPISGHVSLYWYRQALGQGPEFLTYFNYEAQQDKSGLPNDRFSAERPEGSISTLTIQRTEQRDSAMYRCASSLQGYYGYTFGSGTRLTVV.

The chain recombines TRBV15 with TRBJ1-1; D gene ambiguous. CDR3 size: 14 residues. The germline CDR1 and CDR2 sequences are LNHNV and YYDKDF (reference sequence). Between the trimmed V and J ends, which lost 3 bases and 0 bases, there was a span of 8 bases. Here the CDR3 DNA reads TGTGCCACCAGCAGGCCGCGCGTGAACACTGAAGCTTTCTTT. Translated, it gives CATSRPRVNTEAFF. The complete variable domain, with remaining parts taken from reference TRBV15 and TRBJ1-1, reads DAMVIQNPRYQVTQFGKPVTLSCSQTLNHNVMYWYQQKSSQAPKLLFHYYDKDFNNEADTPDNFQSRRPNTSFCFLDIRSPGLGDTAMYLCATSRPRVNTEAFFGQGTRLTVV.

The chain recombines TRBV7-9 with TRBJ2-5; the match to TRBD2 covers 8 bases. Per the germline V gene, CDR1 is SEHNR and CDR2 is FQNEAQ (reference sequence). CDR3 length: 16 residues. The V gene end was trimmed by 5 bases and the J gene end by 0 bases; junction bases not matched to a gene: 8. CDR3 in amino acids: CASSPRQRGYQETQYF. CDR3 sequence (DNA): TGTGCCAGCAGCCCCCGGCAGCGGGGGTACCAAGAGACCCAGTACTTC.

In DNA form, the CDR3 reads TGTGCCAGCAGCCCCCCCTCGGGCGGGGTTCCCACCGGGGAGCTGTTTTTT. Residues: CASSPPSGGVPTGELFF. The chain recombines TRBV7-6 with TRBJ2-2; tentatively, D is TRBD2 (6 bases). Germline lookup yields CDR1 SGHVS and CDR2 FNYEAQ. Trimming removed 5 bases at V and 4 bases at J, with 20 bases between. This CDR3 comprises 17 residues. The entire variable domain, with the rest obtained from reference TRBV7-6 and TRBJ2-2, is as follows: GAGVSQSPRYKVTKRGQDVALRCDPISGHVSLYWYRQALGQGPEFLTYFNYEAQQDKSGLPNDRFSAERPEGSISTLTIQRTEQRDSAMYRCASSPPSGGVPTGELFFGEGSRLTVL.

The V call is TRBV4-2, the J call TRBJ1-1, with D uncertain. The germline gives CDR1 LGHNA, CDR2 YNFKEQ. This CDR3 has 15 residues. The ends were cut back, 0 bases at V and 4 bases at J, with 12 bases in the middle. The CDR3 sequence: CASSQDRGGITEAFF. In DNA, the CDR3 is TGTGCCAGCAGCCAAGATCGGGGAGGGATCACTGAAGCTTTCTTT.

The table lists this clone with a few counts. The chain carries TRBV5-1 and TRBJ2-7, with TRBD1 matching 7 bases. V lost 6 bases and J lost 2; bases outside the gene matches: 5. Germline CDR1 is SGHRS and CDR2 is YFSETQ. This CDR3 is built from 13 residues. Here the CDR3 reads CASTPTGTYEQYF. As DNA, the CDR3 is TGCGCCAGCACCCCGACAGGGACCTACGAGCAGTACTTC.

The chain uses TRBV11-2 and TRBJ2-5; 12 positions agree with TRBD1. The germline V gene has CDR1 SGHAT and CDR2 FQNNGV. Unmatched junction bases numbered 8, after V lost 5 bases and J lost 7 bases. The CDR3 consists of 15 residues. The CDR3 nucleotides are TGTGCCAGCAGCCAAGGGGACAGGGGGCAGATGACCCAGTACTTC. Translating it yields CASSQGDRGQMTQYF.